This T cell receptor (beta chain) was retrieved from a study of T cell repertoires in ileal Crohn's disease. Study findings and constraints: Every patient over 26.8% clonality showed endoscopic recurrence. High-frequency clones were more common in sorted CD8 than CD4 cells.

Germline CDR1 is SGHNT and CDR2 is YYREEE (reference sequence). This CDR3 is built from 16 residues. The trim removed 0 bases at V and 4 bases at J, leaving 8 bases unmatched. Clones were read by immunoSEQ multiplex PCR, and TCRdb kept only the in-frame ones, dropping some. The table shows about 14,000 clones, with around 80% occurring only once. With respect to this clone: Its specificity is unknown.

Sequenced material: ileal tissue. The receptor was derived from an adult with Crohn's disease. The chain combines TRBV5-4 with TRBJ2-7, with TRBD2 identical over 9 bases. The CDR3 spells CASSLDLASGTYEQYF. CDR3 sequence (DNA): TGTGCCAGCAGCTTGGATTTGGCTAGCGGGACGTACGAGCAGTACTTC.